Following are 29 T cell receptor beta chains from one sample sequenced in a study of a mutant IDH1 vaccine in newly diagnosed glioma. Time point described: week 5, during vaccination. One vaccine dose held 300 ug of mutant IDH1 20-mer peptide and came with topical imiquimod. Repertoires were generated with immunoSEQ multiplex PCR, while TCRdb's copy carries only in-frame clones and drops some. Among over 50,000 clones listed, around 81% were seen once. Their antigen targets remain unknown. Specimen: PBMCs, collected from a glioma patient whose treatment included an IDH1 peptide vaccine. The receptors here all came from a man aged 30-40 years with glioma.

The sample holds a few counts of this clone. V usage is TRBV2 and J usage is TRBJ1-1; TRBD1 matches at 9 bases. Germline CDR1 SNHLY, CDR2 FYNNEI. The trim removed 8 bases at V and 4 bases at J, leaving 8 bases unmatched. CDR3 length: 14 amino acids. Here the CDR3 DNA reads TGTGCCAGCCCCCCGGGACAGGGAGCCACTGAAGCTTTCTTT. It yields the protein CASPPGQGATEAFF. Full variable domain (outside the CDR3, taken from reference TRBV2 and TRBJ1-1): EPEVTQTPSHQVTQMGQEVILRCVPISNHLYFYWYRQILGQKVEFLVSFYNNEISEKSEIFDDQFSVERPDGSNFTLKIRSTKLEDSAMYFCASPPGQGATEAFFGQGTRLTVV.

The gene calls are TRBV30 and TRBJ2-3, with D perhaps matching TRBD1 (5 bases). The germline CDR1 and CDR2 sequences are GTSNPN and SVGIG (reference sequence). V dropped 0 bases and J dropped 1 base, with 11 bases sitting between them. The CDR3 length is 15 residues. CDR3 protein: CAWSVKQVGTDTQYF. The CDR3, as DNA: TGTGCCTGGAGTGTAAAACAGGTTGGCACAGATACGCAGTATTTT.

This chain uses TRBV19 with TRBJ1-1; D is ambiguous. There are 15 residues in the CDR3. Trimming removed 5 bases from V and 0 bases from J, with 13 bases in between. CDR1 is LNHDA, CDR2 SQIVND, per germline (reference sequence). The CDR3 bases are TGTGCCAGTAGTCCCCAGGCCGGATTGAACACTGAAGCTTTCTTT. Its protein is CASSPQAGLNTEAFF.

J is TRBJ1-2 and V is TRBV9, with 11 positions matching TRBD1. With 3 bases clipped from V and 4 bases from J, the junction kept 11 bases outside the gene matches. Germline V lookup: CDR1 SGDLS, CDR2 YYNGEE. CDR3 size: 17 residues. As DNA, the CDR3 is TGTGCCAGCAGCGCGGGACAGGGGGAGACAACTACCTATGGCTACACCTTC. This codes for CASSAGQGETTTYGYTF.

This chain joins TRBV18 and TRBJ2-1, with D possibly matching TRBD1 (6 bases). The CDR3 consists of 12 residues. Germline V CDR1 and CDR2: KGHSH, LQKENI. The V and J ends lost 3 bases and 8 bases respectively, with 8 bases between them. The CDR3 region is CASSPGADEQFF. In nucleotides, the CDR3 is TGTGCCAGCTCACCGGGGGCGGATGAGCAGTTCTTC.

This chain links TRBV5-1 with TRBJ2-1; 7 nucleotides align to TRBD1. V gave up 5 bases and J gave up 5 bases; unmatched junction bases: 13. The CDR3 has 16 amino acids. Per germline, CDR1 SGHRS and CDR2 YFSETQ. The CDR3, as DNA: TGCGCCAGCAGGCATTATCCGGGACAGAGAAACAATGAGCAGTTCTTC. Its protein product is CASRHYPGQRNNEQFF.

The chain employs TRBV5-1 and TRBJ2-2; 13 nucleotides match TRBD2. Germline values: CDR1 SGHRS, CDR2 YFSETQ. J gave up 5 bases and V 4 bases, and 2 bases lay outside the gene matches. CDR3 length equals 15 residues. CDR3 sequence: CASSPTSGGTGELFF. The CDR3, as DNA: TGCGCCAGCAGCCCGACTAGCGGGGGGACCGGGGAGCTGTTTTTT.

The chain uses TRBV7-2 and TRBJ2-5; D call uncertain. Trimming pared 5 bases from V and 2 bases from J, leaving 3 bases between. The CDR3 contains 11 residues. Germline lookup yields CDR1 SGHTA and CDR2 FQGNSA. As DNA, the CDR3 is TGTGCCAGCAGCCAGCAAGAGACCCAGTACTTC. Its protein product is CASSQQETQYF. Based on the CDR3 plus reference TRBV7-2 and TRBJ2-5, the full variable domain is GAGVSQSPSNKVTEKGKDVELRCDPISGHTALYWYRQSLGQGLEFLIYFQGNSAPDKSGLPSDRFSAERTGGSVSTLTIQRTQQEDSAVYLCASSQQETQYFGPGTRLLVL.

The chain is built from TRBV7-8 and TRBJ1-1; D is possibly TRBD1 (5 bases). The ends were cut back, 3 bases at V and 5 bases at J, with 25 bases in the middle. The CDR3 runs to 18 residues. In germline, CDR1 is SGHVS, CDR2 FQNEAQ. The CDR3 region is CASSFRRMGDRGKTEAFF. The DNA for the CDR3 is TGTGCCAGCAGCTTCAGAAGGATGGGCGATCGGGGGAAAACTGAAGCTTTCTTT.

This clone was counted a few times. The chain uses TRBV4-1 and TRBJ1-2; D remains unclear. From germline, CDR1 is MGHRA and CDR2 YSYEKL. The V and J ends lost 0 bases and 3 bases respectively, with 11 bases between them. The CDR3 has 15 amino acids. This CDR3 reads CASSQDPEGDYGYTF. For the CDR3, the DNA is TGCGCCAGCAGCCAAGATCCGGAAGGTGACTATGGCTACACCTTC.

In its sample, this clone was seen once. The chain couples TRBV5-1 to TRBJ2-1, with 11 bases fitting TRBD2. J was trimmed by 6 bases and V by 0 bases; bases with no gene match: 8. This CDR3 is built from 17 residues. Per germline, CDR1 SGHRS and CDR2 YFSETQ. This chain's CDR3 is CASSLAYLAGGRNEQFF. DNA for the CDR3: TGCGCCAGCAGCTTGGCGTACCTAGCGGGGGGTCGCAATGAGCAGTTCTTC.

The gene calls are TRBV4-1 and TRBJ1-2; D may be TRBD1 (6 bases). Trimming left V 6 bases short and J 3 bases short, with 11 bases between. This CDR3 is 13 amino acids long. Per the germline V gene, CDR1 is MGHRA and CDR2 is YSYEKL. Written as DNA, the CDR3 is TGCGCCAGCAGGCAACAGGGCGACTATGGCTACACCTTC. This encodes CASRQQGDYGYTF.

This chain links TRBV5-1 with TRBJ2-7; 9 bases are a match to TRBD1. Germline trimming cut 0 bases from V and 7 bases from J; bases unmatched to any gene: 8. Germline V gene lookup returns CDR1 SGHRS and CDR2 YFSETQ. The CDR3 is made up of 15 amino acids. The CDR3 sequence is CASSLVGTGTLEQYF. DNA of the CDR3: TGCGCCAGCAGCTTGGTAGGGACAGGGACGTTAGAGCAGTACTTC.

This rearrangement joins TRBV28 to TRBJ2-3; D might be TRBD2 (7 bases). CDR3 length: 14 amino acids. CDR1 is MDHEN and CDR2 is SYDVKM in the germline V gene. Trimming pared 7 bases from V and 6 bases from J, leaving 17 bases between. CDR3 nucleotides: TGTGCCAGCAAGGGGGGGACTTTCTCCGATACGCAGTATTTT. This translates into CASKGGTFSDTQYF.

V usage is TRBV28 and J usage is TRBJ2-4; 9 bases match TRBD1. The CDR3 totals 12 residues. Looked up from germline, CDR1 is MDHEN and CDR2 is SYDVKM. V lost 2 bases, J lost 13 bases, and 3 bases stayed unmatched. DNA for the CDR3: TGTGCCAGCAGTTTAAGGGACAGGGTACAGTACTTC. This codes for CASSLRDRVQYF. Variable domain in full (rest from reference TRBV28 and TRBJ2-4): DVKVTQSSRYLVKRTGEKVFLECVQDMDHENMFWYRQDPGLGLRLIYFSYDVKMKEKGDIPEGYSVSREKKERFSLILESASTNQTSMYLCASSLRDRVQYFGAGTRLSVL.

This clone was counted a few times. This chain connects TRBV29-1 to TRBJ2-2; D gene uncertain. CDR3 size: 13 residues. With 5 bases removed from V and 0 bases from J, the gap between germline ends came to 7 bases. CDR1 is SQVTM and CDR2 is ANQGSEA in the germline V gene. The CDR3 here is CSVRQTNTGELFF. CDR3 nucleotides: TGCAGCGTTCGGCAGACGAACACCGGGGAGCTGTTTTTT.

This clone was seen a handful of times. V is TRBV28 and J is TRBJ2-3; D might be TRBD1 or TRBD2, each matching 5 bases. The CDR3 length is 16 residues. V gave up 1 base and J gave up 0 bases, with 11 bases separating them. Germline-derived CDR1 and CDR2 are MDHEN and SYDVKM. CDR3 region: CASSLLGDTSTDTQYF. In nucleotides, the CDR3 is TGTGCCAGCAGTTTATTGGGGGATACTAGCACAGATACGCAGTATTTT.

The CDR3 coding sequence is TGTGCCAGCAGCCCCCCGGGGGATACGCAGTATTTT. Its protein product is CASSPPGDTQYF. J is TRBJ2-3 and V is TRBV7-9, with a weak D call TRBD2 (5 bases). Per germline, CDR1 SEHNR and CDR2 FQNEAQ (reference sequence). The CDR3 contains 12 residues. Deletions cut 5 bases from V and 6 bases from J, with 9 bases between.

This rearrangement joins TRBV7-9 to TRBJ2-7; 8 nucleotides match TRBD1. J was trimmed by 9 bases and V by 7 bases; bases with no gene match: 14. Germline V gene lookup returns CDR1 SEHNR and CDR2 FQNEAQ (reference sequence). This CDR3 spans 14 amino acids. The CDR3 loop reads CASTIQGGLAGQYF. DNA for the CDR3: TGTGCCAGCACCATACAGGGGGGACTTGCGGGGCAGTACTTC.

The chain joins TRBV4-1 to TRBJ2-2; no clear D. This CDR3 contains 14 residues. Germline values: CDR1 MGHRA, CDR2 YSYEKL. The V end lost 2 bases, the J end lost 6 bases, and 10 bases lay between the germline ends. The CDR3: CASSQLVLPGELFF. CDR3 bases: TGCGCCAGCAGCCAATTAGTTCTCCCCGGGGAGCTGTTTTTT.

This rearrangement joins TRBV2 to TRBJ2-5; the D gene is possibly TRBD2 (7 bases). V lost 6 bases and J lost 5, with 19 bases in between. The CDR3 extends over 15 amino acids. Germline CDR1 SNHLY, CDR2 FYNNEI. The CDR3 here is CASSLHGGAQETQYF. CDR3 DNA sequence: TGTGCCAGCAGCCTTCATGGGGGGGCGCAGGAGACCCAGTACTTC.

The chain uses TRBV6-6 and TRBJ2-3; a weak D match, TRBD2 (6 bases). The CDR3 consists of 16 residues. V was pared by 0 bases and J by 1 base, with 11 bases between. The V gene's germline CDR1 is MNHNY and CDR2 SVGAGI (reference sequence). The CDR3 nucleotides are TGTGCCAGCAGTTACTCGATGGCTAGCGGCACAGATACGCAGTATTTT. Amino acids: CASSYSMASGTDTQYF.

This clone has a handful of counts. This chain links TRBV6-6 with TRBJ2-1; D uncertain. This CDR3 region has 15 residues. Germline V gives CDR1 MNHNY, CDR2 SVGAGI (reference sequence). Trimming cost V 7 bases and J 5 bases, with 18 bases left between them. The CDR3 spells CASKDGSSSNNEQFF. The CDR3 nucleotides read TGTGCCAGCAAGGACGGCAGTTCATCCAACAATGAGCAGTTCTTC.

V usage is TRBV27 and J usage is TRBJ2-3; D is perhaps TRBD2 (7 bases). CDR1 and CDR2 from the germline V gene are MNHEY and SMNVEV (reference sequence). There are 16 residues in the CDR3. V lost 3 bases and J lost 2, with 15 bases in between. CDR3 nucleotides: TGTGCCAGCAGTTTGAGGGGGGGTGGACCCACAGATACGCAGTATTTT. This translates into CASSLRGGGPTDTQYF.

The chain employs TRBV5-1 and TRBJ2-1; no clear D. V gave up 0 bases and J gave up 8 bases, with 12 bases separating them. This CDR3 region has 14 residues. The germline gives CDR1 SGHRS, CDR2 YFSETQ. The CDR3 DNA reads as TGCGCCAGCAGCTTGGTGGTGTCGACCGATGAGCAGTTCTTC. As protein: CASSLVVSTDEQFF.

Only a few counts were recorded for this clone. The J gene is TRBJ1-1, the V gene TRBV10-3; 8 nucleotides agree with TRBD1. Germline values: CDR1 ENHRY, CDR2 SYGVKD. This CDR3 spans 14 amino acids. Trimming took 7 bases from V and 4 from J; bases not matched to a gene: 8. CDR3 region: CAINQDRDGTEAFF. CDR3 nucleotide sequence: TGTGCCATCAACCAGGACAGGGATGGCACTGAAGCTTTCTTT.

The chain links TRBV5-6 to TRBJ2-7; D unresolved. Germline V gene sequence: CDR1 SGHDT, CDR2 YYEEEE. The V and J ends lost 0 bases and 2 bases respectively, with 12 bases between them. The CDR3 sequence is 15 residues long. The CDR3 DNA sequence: TGTGCCAGCAGCTTGGTGAGGCTACGGACCTACGAGCAGTACTTC. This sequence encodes CASSLVRLRTYEQYF.

CDR3 DNA sequence: TGTGCCTGGAGGAGGGCCAACGTCCTGACTTTC. Amino acid sequence: CAWRRANVLTF. The chain links TRBV30 to TRBJ2-6; D ambiguous. Germline CDR1 GTSNPN, CDR2 SVGIG (reference sequence). Trimming removed 3 bases at V and 5 bases at J, with 2 bases between. This CDR3 is 11 amino acids long.

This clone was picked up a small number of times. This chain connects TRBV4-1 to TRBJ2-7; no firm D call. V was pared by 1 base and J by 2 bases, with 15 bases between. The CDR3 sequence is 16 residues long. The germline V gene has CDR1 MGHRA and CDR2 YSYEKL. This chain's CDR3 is CASSQGAGFGTYEQYF. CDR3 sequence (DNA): TGCGCCAGCAGCCAAGGGGCAGGCTTTGGGACCTACGAGCAGTACTTC.